This TCR beta chain was retrieved from a study of identifying expanded T cells in peripheral blood. Data came from immunoSEQ multiplex PCR; TCRdb stores just in-frame clones and leaves some out. The table has about 100,000 clones, over 80% seen once. The CDR3 totals 13 residues. The V gene's germline CDR1 is SEHNR and CDR2 FQNEAQ (reference sequence). Trimming cost V 0 bases and J 6 bases; bases outside gene matches: 2. This sequence was found in a person aged 18 to 75 in good health. This sequence joins TRBV7-9 and TRBJ2-7; 7 bases are shared with TRBD2. The specimen was blood. CDR3 sequence reads: CASSLAGGVEQYF. The CDR3 nucleotides read TGTGCCAGCAGCTTAGCGGGAGGGGTCGAGCAGTACTTC.